These 11 T cell receptor beta chains came from one sample sequenced in a study of radiation and T cells in renal cell carcinoma. Time point noted: blood 2 weeks post-SBRT. Treatment indicated: 15 Gy SBRT to primary tumor, nephrectomy 4 weeks later. The assay was immunoSEQ multiplex PCR, and TCRdb's table has in-frame clones only and misses some. The repertoire holds 120,000 or so clones, with 70% to 90% as singletons. The source material was blood, sampled from a patient whose treatment included radiotherapy and nephrectomy. The origin of the receptors is a woman aged 55-70 years with renal cell carcinoma.

This rearrangement joins TRBV5-1 to TRBJ1-2; D is unclear. Germline values: CDR1 SGHRS, CDR2 YFSETQ. This CDR3 spans 13 amino acids. Trimming stripped 0 bases from V and 0 bases from J, with 3 bases between. The CDR3 DNA sequence: TGCGCCAGCAGCTTGGACACTAACTATGGCTACACCTTC. Translating gives CASSLDTNYGYTF.

The chain carries TRBV30 and TRBJ2-2; 8 bases fit TRBD2. With V trimmed by 3 bases and J by 2 bases, 2 bases remained unmatched. The germline V gene encodes CDR1 GTSNPN and CDR2 SVGIG (reference sequence). CDR3 size: 14 residues. The CDR3 region is CAWSGRANTGELFF. The CDR3 DNA reads as TGTGCCTGGAGCGGGAGGGCCAACACCGGGGAGCTGTTTTTT.

The V gene is TRBV4-1, the J gene TRBJ1-6; 7 bases fit TRBD1. Germline-derived CDR1 and CDR2 are MGHRA and YSYEKL. The V gene end was trimmed by 5 bases and the J gene end by 0 bases; junction bases not matched to a gene: 22. The CDR3 length is 22 residues. This CDR3 is CASSFIFRTGSGTSSYNSPLHF. DNA for the CDR3: TGCGCCAGCAGCTTCATATTCCGGACAGGATCGGGTACTAGCTCCTATAATTCACCCCTCCACTTT.

This clone has just a few counts. V gene TRBV6-1 combines with J gene TRBJ1-6; 9 positions match TRBD1. Germline values: CDR1 MNHNS, CDR2 SASEGT. The CDR3 runs 15 residues. J gave up 9 bases and V 1 base, and 4 bases lay outside the gene matches. The CDR3 DNA follows: TGTGCCAGCAGTGAAGTTAGGACAGGGGTTTCACCCCTCCACTTT. This gives the protein CASSEVRTGVSPLHF.

This clone was picked up a small number of times. This chain uses TRBV29-1 with TRBJ1-1; unclear D gene. Between the trimmed V and J ends, which lost 6 bases and 1 base, there was a span of 15 bases. The CDR3 runs 14 residues. The V gene's germline CDR1 is SQVTM and CDR2 ANQGSEA. CDR3 residues: CSVNLGYKNTEAFF. In DNA form, the CDR3 reads TGCAGCGTCAACTTGGGGTATAAGAACACTGAAGCTTTCTTT.

The rearrangement links TRBV6-5 to TRBJ2-7; TRBD1 matches at 9 bases. The V segment lost 6 bases and the J segment 3 bases; nucleotides outside the gene matches: 9. The germline CDR1 and CDR2 sequences are MNHEY and SVGAGI. CDR3 length: 15 amino acids. The CDR3 spells CASSAPGQGVYEQYF. Written as DNA, the CDR3 is TGTGCCAGCAGCGCCCCGGGACAGGGAGTCTACGAGCAGTACTTC.

The rearrangement joins TRBV5-1 to TRBJ1-2; D unresolved. CDR3 size: 15 residues. Trimming took 0 bases from V and 3 from J, leaving 12 bases between them. Germline loops: CDR1 SGHRS, CDR2 YFSETQ. The CDR3 spells CASSLVVGADYGYTF. The CDR3 DNA sequence: TGCGCCAGCAGCTTGGTCGTGGGCGCCGACTATGGCTACACCTTC. Full variable domain (rest looked up from reference TRBV5-1 and TRBJ1-2): KAGVTQTPRYLIKTRGQQVTLSCSPISGHRSVSWYQQTPGQGLQFLFEYFSETQRNKGNFPGRFSGRQFSNSRSEMNVSTLELGDSALYLCASSLVVGADYGYTFGSGTRLTVV.

The rearrangement links TRBV7-3 to TRBJ2-2; either TRBD1 or TRBD2 may fit D (5 bases each). The CDR3 totals 16 residues. Germline V CDR1 and CDR2: SGHTA, FQGTGA. Between the trimmed V and J ends, which lost 2 bases and 0 bases, there was a span of 10 bases. DNA for the CDR3: TGTGCCAGCAGCTTAGGGGACGGAACGAACACCGGGGAGCTGTTTTTT. It yields the protein CASSLGDGTNTGELFF.

The V gene is TRBV7-3, the J gene TRBJ2-3; either TRBD1 or TRBD2 may supply D (6 bases each). V was shortened by 1 base and J by 0 bases, with 14 bases between the two germline ends. The CDR3 has 17 amino acids. In germline, CDR1 is SGHTA, CDR2 FQGTGA. The CDR3 DNA reads TGTGCCAGCAGCTTAAAAGGGGGGCAGGGCAGCACAGATACGCAGTATTTT. It yields the protein CASSLKGGQGSTDTQYF.

This clone was picked up one time. The chain uses TRBV10-3 and TRBJ1-1, with TRBD1 matching 8 bases. Germline V gives CDR1 ENHRY, CDR2 SYGVKD. The CDR3 consists of 13 residues. V trimming: 6 bases; J trimming: 5 bases; junction bases outside the gene matches: 5. CDR3 in DNA: TGTGCCATCAGGACAGGGGTAGAAACTGAAGCTTTCTTT. Translation: CAIRTGVETEAFF.

The rearrangement joins TRBV6-1 to TRBJ2-3; D may be TRBD1 or TRBD2 (6 bases each). Germline CDR1 is MNHNS and CDR2 is SASEGT. The CDR3 loop spans 15 amino acids. V shed 7 bases and J shed 2 bases, with 16 bases lying between them. The CDR3 bases are TGTGCCAGCATACCCCGGGGGCCGGACACAGATACGCAGTATTTT. Its protein is CASIPRGPDTDTQYF.